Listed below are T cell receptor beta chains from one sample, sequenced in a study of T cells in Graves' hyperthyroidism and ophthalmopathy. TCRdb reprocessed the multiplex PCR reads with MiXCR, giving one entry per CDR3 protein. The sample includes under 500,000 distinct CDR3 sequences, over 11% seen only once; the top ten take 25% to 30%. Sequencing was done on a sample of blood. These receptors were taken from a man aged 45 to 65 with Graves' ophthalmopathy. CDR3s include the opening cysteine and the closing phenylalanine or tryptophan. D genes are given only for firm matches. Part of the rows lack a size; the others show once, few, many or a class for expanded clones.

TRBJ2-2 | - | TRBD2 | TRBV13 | CASSLRISSGGRRELFF | TGTGCCAGCAGCTTACGTATATCTAGCGGCGGGCGCCGGGAGCTGTTTTTT
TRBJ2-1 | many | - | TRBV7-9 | CASSFGVPGNEQFF | TGTGCCAGCAGCTTCGGGGTCCCTGGGAATGAGCAGTTCTTC
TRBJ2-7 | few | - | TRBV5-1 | CASSLNQGPYEQYF | TGCGCCAGCAGCTTGAATCAGGGTCCCTACGAGCAGTACTTC
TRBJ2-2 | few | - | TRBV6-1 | CASRSTEYTGELFF | TGTGCCAGCAGGTCGACAGAGTACACCGGGGAGCTGTTTTTT
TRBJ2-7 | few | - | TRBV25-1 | CASSEGGFPYEQYF | TGTGCCAGCAGTGAGGGTGGCTTTCCCTACGAGCAGTACTTC
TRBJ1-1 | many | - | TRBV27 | CASSFNREYTEAFF | TGTGCCAGCAGTTTTAACAGGGAGTACACTGAAGCTTTCTTT
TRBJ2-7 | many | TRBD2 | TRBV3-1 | CASSQDLTSGHDEQYF | TGTGCCAGCAGCCAAGATTTGACTAGCGGGCACGACGAGCAGTACTTC
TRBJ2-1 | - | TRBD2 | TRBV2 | CASSEWLAGVNEQFF | TGTGCCAGCAGTGAATGGCTAGCGGGAGTCAATGAGCAGTTCTTC
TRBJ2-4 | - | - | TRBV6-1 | CASIRGAGVAKNIQYF | TGTGCCAGCATACGGGGGGCGGGAGTGGCCAAAAACATTCAGTACTTC
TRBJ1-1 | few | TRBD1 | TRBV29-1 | CSVAGGNTEAFF | TGCAGCGTTGCAGGGGGCAACACTGAAGCTTTCTTT
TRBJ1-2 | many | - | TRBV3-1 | CASSPSGPEGYTF | TGTGCCAGCAGCCCCTCGGGTCCAGAGGGCTACACCTTC
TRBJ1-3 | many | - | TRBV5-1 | CASSPSTSGNTIYF | TGCGCCAGCAGCCCTTCTACTTCCGGAAACACCATATATTTT
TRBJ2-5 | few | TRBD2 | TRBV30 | CSWGLARETQYF | TGTTCCTGGGGACTAGCTCGGGAGACCCAGTACTTC
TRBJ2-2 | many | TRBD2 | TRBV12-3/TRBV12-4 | CASCRLAGKNTGELFF | TGTGCCAGCTGCAGACTAGCGGGAAAAAACACCGGGGAGCTGTTTTTT
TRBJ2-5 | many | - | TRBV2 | CASSESKGKETQYF | TGTGCCAGCAGTGAGAGCAAGGGGAAGGAGACCCAGTACTTC
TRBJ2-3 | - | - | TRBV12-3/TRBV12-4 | CASSRGEVWPDTQYF | TGTGCCAGCAGCCGCGGGGAGGTTTGGCCAGATACGCAGTATTTT
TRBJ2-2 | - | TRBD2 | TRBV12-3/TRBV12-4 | CASSGLAGVRGTGELFF | TGTGCCAGCAGTGGACTAGCGGGAGTCCGAGGAACCGGGGAGCTGTTTTTT
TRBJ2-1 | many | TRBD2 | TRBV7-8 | CASSLETSGSLYNEQFF | TGTGCCAGCAGCTTAGAGACTAGCGGGAGTCTCTACAATGAGCAGTTCTTC
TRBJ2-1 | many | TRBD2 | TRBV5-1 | CASSLLSSSGNGAPNEQFF | TGCGCCAGCAGCTTGTTGAGTAGTAGCGGGAATGGGGCCCCCAATGAGCAGTTCTTC
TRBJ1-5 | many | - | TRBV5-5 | CASSPGGDSNQPQHF | TGTGCCAGCAGCCCTGGAGGGGATAGCAATCAGCCCCAGCATTTT
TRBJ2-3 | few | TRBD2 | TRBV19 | CASSRLAGEPVDTQYF | TGTGCCAGTAGTAGACTAGCGGGAGAGCCGGTTGATACGCAGTATTTT
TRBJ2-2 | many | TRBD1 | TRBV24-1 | CATSGLGGQGESLGTGELFF | TGTGCCACCAGTGGACTTGGGGGACAGGGCGAGAGCTTGGGGACCGGGGAGCTGTTTTTT
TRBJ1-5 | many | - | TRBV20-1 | CSAGTGNDQPQHF | TGCAGTGCGGGGACCGGGAACGATCAGCCCCAGCATTTT
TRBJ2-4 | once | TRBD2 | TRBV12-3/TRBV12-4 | CASSLVSGRGGAKNIQYF | TGTGCCAGCAGTTTGGTTAGCGGGAGGGGGGGAGCCAAAAACATTCAGTACTTC
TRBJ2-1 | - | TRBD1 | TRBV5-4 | CASSASQGAFDEQFF | TGTGCCAGCAGCGCTTCTCAGGGGGCTTTCGATGAGCAGTTCTTC
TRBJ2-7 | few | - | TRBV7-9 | CASSPLRAYEQYF | TGTGCCAGCAGCCCCCTCAGGGCCTACGAGCAGTACTTC
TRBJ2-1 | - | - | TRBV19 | CASSIRLETYNEQFF | TGTGCCAGTAGTATACGACTAGAGACCTACAATGAGCAGTTCTTC
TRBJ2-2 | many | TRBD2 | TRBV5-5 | CASRMTSGRWLRNTGELFF | TGTGCCAGCAGAATGACTAGCGGGAGGTGGCTAAGGAACACCGGGGAGCTGTTTTTT
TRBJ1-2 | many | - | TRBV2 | CASSEFYYGYTF | TGTGCCAGCAGTGAATTTTACTATGGCTACACCTTC
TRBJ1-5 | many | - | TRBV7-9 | CASSETGSLGEPQHF | TGTGCCAGCAGCGAAACAGGGTCCCTCGGGGAGCCCCAGCATTTT
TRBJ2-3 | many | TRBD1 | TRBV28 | CASSLVVAGGADTQYF | TGTGCCAGCAGTTTAGTGGTGGCAGGGGGCGCAGATACGCAGTATTTT
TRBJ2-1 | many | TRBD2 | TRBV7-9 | CASSLAHGEGEQFF | TGTGCCAGCAGCTTAGCGCACGGGGAGGGTGAGCAGTTCTTC
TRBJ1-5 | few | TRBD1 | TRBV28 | CASTLMAPGTGVSNQPQHF | TGTGCCAGCACCCTCATGGCTCCCGGGACAGGGGTAAGCAATCAGCCCCAGCATTTT
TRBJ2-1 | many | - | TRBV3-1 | CASSQPGQGRVNEQFF | TGTGCCAGCAGCCAACCCGGGCAGGGTAGAGTCAATGAGCAGTTCTTC
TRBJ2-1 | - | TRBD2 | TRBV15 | CATSRDRTSGSRDEQFF | TGTGCCACCAGCAGAGATAGGACTAGCGGGAGTCGGGATGAGCAGTTCTTC
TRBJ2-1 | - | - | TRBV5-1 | CASSDLAKNEQFF | TGCGCCAGCAGCGATCTAGCGAAGAATGAGCAGTTCTTC
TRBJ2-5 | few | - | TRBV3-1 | CASNSGAAPQETQYF | TGTGCCAGCAACTCTGGGGCCGCTCCCCAAGAGACCCAGTACTTC
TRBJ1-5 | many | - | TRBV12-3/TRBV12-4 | CASSKGTASNQPQHF | TGTGCCAGCAGTAAGGGTACAGCCAGCAATCAGCCCCAGCATTTT
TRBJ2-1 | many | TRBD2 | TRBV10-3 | CANGTSGYSYNEQFF | TGTGCCAACGGGACTAGCGGGTACTCCTACAATGAGCAGTTCTTC
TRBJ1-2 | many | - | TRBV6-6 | CASSYSVNGYYGYTF | TGTGCCAGCAGTTACTCGGTAAACGGCTACTATGGCTACACCTTC